The source of this T cell receptor (beta chain) is a study of lymphopenia after photon versus proton radiotherapy. Sequencing used immunoSEQ multiplex PCR; TCRdb keeps in-frame clones, though not all of them. The data hold 65,000 to 85,000 clones, with less than 95% observed a single time. The sequencing used peripheral blood, collected from a patient treated with photon-based radiotherapy. The receptor's source is a woman aged 40 to 50 with cholangiocarcinoma.

The CDR3 DNA follows: TGTGCCAGCAGTTACTCATTTACGCATTCACCCCTCCACTTT. Translated: CASSYSFTHSPLHF. This chain joins TRBV6-5 and TRBJ1-6; D remains unclear. The V end was cut by 0 bases, the J end by 8 bases, with 8 bases between. The CDR3 is 14 amino acids. From germline, CDR1 is MNHEY and CDR2 SVGAGI.